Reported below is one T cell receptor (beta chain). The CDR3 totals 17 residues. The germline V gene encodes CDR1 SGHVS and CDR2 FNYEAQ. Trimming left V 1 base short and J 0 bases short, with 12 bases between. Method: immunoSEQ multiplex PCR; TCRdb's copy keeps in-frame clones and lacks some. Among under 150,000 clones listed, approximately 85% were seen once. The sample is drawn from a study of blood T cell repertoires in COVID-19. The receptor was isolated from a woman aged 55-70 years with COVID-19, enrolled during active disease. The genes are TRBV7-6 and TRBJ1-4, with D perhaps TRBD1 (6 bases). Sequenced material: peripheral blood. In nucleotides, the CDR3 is TGTGCCAGCAGCTTAGGGGAGGGGGGAGCAACTAATGAAAAACTGTTTTTT. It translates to CASSLGEGGATNEKLFF.